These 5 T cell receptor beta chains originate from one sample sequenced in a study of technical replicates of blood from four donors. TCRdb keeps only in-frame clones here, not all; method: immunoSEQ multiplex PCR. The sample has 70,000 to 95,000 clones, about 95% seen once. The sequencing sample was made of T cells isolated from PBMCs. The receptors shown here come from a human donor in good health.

The CDR3 region is CASSREGTEAFF. As DNA, the CDR3 is TGTGCCAGCAGCAGGGAAGGTACTGAAGCTTTCTTT. The rearrangement links TRBV6-5 to TRBJ1-1, with a possible D match to TRBD1 (5 bases). CDR1 MNHEY and CDR2 SVGAGI come from the germline V gene. The CDR3 contains 12 residues. Trimming removed 6 bases at V and 5 bases at J, with 10 bases between.

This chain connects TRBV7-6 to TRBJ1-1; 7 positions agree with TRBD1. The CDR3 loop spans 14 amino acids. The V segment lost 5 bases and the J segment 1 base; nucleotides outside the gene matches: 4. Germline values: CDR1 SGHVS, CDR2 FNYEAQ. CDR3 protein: CASSPRDRNTEAFF. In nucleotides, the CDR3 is TGTGCCAGCAGCCCCCGGGACAGGAACACTGAAGCTTTCTTT.

The CDR3 sequence is CASNNNPDRGGGYTF. The CDR3 DNA is TGTGCCAGCAACAATAACCCTGACAGGGGAGGTGGCTACACCTTC. V and J are TRBV7-9 and TRBJ1-2; 8 bases match TRBD1. The CDR3 spans 15 residues. The trim removed 7 bases at V and 7 bases at J, leaving 14 bases unmatched. CDR1 and CDR2 from the germline V gene are SEHNR and FQNEAQ (reference sequence).

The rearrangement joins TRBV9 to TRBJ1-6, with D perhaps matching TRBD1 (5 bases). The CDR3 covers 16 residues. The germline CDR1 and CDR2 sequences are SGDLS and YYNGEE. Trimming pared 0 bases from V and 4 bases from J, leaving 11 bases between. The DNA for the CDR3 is TGTGCCAGCAGCGTAGAGGCGGGGCCATATAATTCACCCCTCCACTTT. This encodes CASSVEAGPYNSPLHF.

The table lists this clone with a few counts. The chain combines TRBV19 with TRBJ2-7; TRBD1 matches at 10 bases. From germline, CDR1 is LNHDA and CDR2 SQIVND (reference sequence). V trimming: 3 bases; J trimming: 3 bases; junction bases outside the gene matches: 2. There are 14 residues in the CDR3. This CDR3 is CASSIGQGVYEQYF. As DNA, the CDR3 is TGTGCCAGTAGTATTGGACAGGGGGTCTACGAGCAGTACTTC.